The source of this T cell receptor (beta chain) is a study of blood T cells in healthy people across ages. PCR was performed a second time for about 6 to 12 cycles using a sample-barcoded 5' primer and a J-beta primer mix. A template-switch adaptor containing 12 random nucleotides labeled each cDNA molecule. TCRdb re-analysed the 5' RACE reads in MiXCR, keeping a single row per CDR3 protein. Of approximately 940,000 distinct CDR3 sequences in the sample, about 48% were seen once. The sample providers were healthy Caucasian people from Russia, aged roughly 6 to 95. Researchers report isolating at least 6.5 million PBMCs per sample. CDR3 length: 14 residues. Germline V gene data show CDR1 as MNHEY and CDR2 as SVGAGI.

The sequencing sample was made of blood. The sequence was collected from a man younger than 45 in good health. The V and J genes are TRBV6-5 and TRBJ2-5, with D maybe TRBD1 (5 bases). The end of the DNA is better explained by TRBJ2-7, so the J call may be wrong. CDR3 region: CASSYERGSHEQYF. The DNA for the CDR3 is TGTGCCAGCAGTTACGAAAGGGGAAGCCACGAGCAGTACTTC.